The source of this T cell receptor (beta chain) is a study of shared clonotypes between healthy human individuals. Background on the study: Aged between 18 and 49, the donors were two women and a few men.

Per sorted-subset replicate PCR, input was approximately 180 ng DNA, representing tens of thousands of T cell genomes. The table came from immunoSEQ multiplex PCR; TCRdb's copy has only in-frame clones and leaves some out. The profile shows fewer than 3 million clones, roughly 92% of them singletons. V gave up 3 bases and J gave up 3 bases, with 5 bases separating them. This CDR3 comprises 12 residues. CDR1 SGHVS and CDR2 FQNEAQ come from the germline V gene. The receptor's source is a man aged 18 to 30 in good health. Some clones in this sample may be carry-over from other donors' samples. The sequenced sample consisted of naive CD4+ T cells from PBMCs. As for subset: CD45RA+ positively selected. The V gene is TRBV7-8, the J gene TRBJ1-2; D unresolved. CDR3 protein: CASSFQDYGYTF. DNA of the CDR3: TGTGCCAGCAGCTTTCAAGACTATGGCTACACCTTC.